This TCR beta chain is from a study of response to subunit inactivated influenza vaccine listed by TCRdb under 2018. For context, the study as a whole: Deep quantitative profiling of the T cell receptor repertoire was used in the study to follow responses to a trivalent subunit inactivated influenza vaccine. Broad study findings and their caveats: According to the authors, only a limited number of new T cells may be recruited by each seasonal influenza vaccination.

The library was made by RT-PCR. Instrument used: Illumina HiSeq 2500. The public reads were run again by TCRdb, first through fastp at Q25 and then through MiXCR, and only productive beta chains were kept. Merged by CDR3 protein, the rows form single entries marked with the most common genes and DNA. The sample yields 860,000 or so distinct CDR3 sequences; 21% were counted once. 10% to 13% of the sample is in the top ten clones. At least ten counts were recorded for this clonotype. Its cognate antigen has yet to be identified. No much larger clonotype is one base removed from it; base qualities were not supplied. V and J are truncated by 0 bases and 6 bases respectively, leaving an intervening sequence of 9 bases. Taken from cysteine to phenylalanine, the CDR3 has 13 residues. CDR3 DNA only is kept here, 39 bases in frame from base 1. Based on the germline V gene (reference sequence), the CDR1 and CDR2 sequences are SGHKS and YYEKEE.

This TCR came from a man aged 50 to 59 who received an inactivated influenza vaccine. Donor details come from another sample of the same person, matched by shared clones. Sequenced here: PBMCs from blood, sampled 4 to 6 days after vaccination. The sequence is built from TRBV5-5 and TRBJ1-1, with no D gene named confidently. The DNA is as follows: TGTGCCAGCAGCTTGGTTCCTTACGCTGAAGCTTTCTTT. Its protein reads: CASSLVPYAEAFF.